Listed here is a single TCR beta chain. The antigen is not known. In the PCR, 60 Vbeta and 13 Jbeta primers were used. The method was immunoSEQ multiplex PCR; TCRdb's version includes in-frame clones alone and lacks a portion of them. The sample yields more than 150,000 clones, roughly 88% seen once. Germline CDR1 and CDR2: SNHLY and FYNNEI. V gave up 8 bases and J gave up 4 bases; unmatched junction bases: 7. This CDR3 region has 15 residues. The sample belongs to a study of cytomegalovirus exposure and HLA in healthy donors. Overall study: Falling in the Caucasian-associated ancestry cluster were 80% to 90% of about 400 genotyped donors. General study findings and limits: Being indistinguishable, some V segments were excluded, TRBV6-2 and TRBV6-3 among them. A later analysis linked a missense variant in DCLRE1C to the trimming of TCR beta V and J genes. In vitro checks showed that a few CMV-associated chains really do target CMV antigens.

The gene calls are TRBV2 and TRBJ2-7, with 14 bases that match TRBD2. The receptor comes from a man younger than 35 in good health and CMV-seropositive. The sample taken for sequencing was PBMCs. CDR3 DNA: TGTGCCAGCGGACTAGCGGGGGGCTCCGTTTACGAGCAGTACTTC. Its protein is CASGLAGGSVYEQYF.